Below, one TCR beta chain is given with its context. The data were obtained in a study of blood T cell repertoires in COVID-19. Study-level information: Material from acute and convalescent COVID-19 was sourced from the United States, Italy and Spain. From T cells, B-cell-depleted T cells, or PBMCs came the material, which was cDNA or gDNA.

Per the original data handling: Reference gene primer amplification in the assay estimated nucleated cell counts. Only in-frame clones appear in the TCRdb table, and some are missing; sequencing was by immunoSEQ multiplex PCR. D and trimming come from the DNA, and the V and J calls and clone size come from that table. The sample contains a few hundred thousand clones, 85% of which appear only once. Germline V lookup: CDR1 SGDLS, CDR2 YYNGEE. There are 16 residues in the CDR3. V was clipped by 0 bases and J by 4 bases; unmatched bases: 9. The receptor was isolated from a woman aged 18-29 years with acute or convalescent COVID-19. The sequencing sample was made of peripheral blood. This chain connects TRBV9 to TRBJ1-2; 7 bases are shared with TRBD1. The CDR3 DNA reads as TGTGCCAGCAGCGTAGCACGGGAGACAGGGAGCTATGGCTACACCTTC. Residues: CASSVARETGSYGYTF.